These 28 T cell receptor beta chains came from one sample sequenced in a study of human T cells and chemical hapten exposure. TCRdb redid the calling of the RACE reads with MiXCR, one entry per CDR3 protein. Counted here are 150,000 to 200,000 distinct CDR3 sequences, under 30% occurring once; the ten biggest clones make up roughly 2.3%. The sample's time point: patch test 3, about 24 weeks after DPC sensitization. As to treatment: therapeutic diphenylcyclopropenone sensitization with weekly scalp DPC. Sequenced here: whole blood, sampled in connection with sensitization to the hapten diphenylcyclopropenone (DPC). These receptors were taken from a woman aged 40 to 49 with alopecia areata. Some clones in this sample may be carry-over from other donors' samples.

This clonotype was detected many times. The chain combines TRBV7-2 with TRBJ2-7; TRBD2 aligns across 10 bases. The CDR3 is 16 amino acids. V gave up 5 bases and J gave up 2 bases; unmatched junction bases: 9. Germline values: CDR1 SGHTA, CDR2 FQGNSA. The CDR3 spells CASSRSSGRIPYEQYF. The CDR3 DNA reads as TGTGCCAGCAGCCGCAGTAGCGGGAGGATCCCCTACGAGCAGTACTTC.

This clonotype was seen a handful of times. The chain has TRBV27 and TRBJ1-6; TRBD1 matches at 7 bases. This CDR3 has 16 residues. Germline CDR1 is MNHEY and CDR2 is SMNVEV (reference sequence). J lost 7 bases, V lost 5 bases, and 11 bases had no gene match. CDR3 in DNA: TGTGCCAGCAGTCCTCAGAGACAGGGAGGAAATTCACCCCTCCACTTT. It codes for CASSPQRQGGNSPLHF.

This clonotype was counted once. The V gene is TRBV30, the J gene TRBJ2-4; 10 positions agree with TRBD1. The J segment lost 8 bases and the V segment lost 0 bases, leaving 10 bases of the junction unmatched. Germline-derived CDR1 and CDR2 are GTSNPN and SVGIG (reference sequence). The CDR3 consists of 16 residues. The CDR3 here is CAWSVQSRDRGYIQYF. The DNA of the CDR3 is TGTGCCTGGAGTGTACAAAGTAGGGACAGGGGATACATTCAGTACTTC. Full variable domain (outside the CDR3, taken from reference TRBV30 and TRBJ2-4): SQTIHQWPATLVQPVGSPLSLECTVEGTSNPNLYWYRQAAGRGLQLLFYSVGIGQISSEVPQNLSASRPQDRQFILSSKKLLLSDSGFYLCAWSVQSRDRGYIQYFGAGTRLSVL.

This clonotype was detected a few times. V and J are TRBV6-5 and TRBJ2-6, with D uncertain. This CDR3 has 16 amino acids. Germline loops: CDR1 MNHEY, CDR2 SVGAGI. Trimming removed 0 bases from V and 4 bases from J, with 10 bases in between. In DNA form, the CDR3 reads TGTGCCAGCAGTTACTCGGTGGCGCAAGGGGCCAACGTCCTGACTTTC. This sequence encodes CASSYSVAQGANVLTF.

This clonotype turned up a few times. The chain links TRBV6-6 to TRBJ1-4, with D tentatively TRBD1 (6 bases). Germline CDR1 reads MNHNY; CDR2 reads SVGAGI (reference sequence). Trimming took 2 bases from V and 5 from J, leaving 18 bases between them. The length of the CDR3 is 17 residues. The CDR3, as DNA: TGTGCCAGCAGTTACCCCCCCCCCGGGACACCGAATGAAAAACTGTTTTTT. This codes for CASSYPPPGTPNEKLFF.

J is TRBJ2-1 and V is TRBV6-2 or TRBV6-3; 14 bases align to TRBD2. CDR1 and CDR2 from the germline V gene are MNHEY and SVGEGT. V lost 6 bases, J lost 4 bases, and 11 bases stayed unmatched. The CDR3 has 18 residues. The CDR3 DNA is TGTGCCAGCAGACCGGGACTAGCGGGAGAGGCGGTGTACAATGAGCAGTTCTTC. Translation gives CASRPGLAGEAVYNEQFF.

This clonotype was found a few times. The J gene is TRBJ2-1, the V gene TRBV6-5; 10 bases map to TRBD2. V shed 4 bases, J shed 9 bases, and the junction held 0 bases outside the gene matches. The CDR3 is made up of 12 amino acids. The germline CDR1 and CDR2 sequences are MNHEY and SVGAGI. CDR3 in DNA: TGTGCCAGCAGTTTAGCGGGAGGTGAGCAGTTCTTC. Translated: CASSLAGGEQFF.

This clonotype appeared a few times. This chain uses TRBV6-1 with TRBJ2-1; 7 bases agree with TRBD2. Trimming at V came to 7 bases and at J to 1 base, leaving 7 bases not matched to a gene. The CDR3 covers 15 residues. Germline-derived CDR1 and CDR2 are MNHNS and SASEGT. The CDR3, as DNA: TGTGCCAGCAAGGGTGGAGCGGGATCCTACAATGAGCAGTTCTTC. Protein sequence: CASKGGAGSYNEQFF.

The chain employs TRBV28 and TRBJ2-1, with 9 bases fitting TRBD1. In germline, CDR1 is MDHEN, CDR2 SYDVKM. CDR3 length: 16 residues. V dropped 7 bases and J dropped 8; count of bases not matched to a gene: 15. The CDR3 DNA reads TGTGCCAGCAACATCCTGGGACAGGGTGCTCGCGATGAGCAGTTCTTC. Amino acids: CASNILGQGARDEQFF.

The rearrangement links TRBV7-9 to TRBJ2-2; unclear D gene. The germline CDR1 and CDR2 sequences are SEHNR and FQNEAQ (reference sequence). Trimming cost V 6 bases and J 4 bases, with 9 bases left between them. This CDR3 is built from 13 residues. The CDR3 DNA sequence: TGTGCCAGCAGTACATTGGGCACCGGGGAGCTGTTTTTT. It codes for CASSTLGTGELFF.

The chain recombines TRBV19 with TRBJ2-1; possibly TRBD1 or TRBD2 for D (11 bases each). Deletions cut 3 bases from V and 5 bases from J, with 26 bases between. The CDR3 length is 19 residues. The germline gives CDR1 LNHDA, CDR2 SQIVND (reference sequence). Here the CDR3 DNA reads TGTGCCAGTAGTATGAGGACAGGGGGCTTGGGACTAGCGGACAATGAGCAGTTCTTC. Protein product: CASSMRTGGLGLADNEQFF.

The rearrangement links TRBV28 to TRBJ2-2; 15 positions match TRBD2. V was pared by 6 bases and J by 0 bases, with 20 bases of the junction left unmatched. Germline CDR1 MDHEN, CDR2 SYDVKM. The CDR3 runs 23 residues. DNA of the CDR3: TGTGCCAGCAGGGATCGGGACAGGGGACTAGCGGGAGGCCATCTCGCGAACACCGGGGAGCTGTTTTTT. This translates into CASRDRDRGLAGGHLANTGELFF.

The chain carries TRBV7-9 and TRBJ2-7; 8 bases are shared with TRBD2. The CDR3 consists of 14 residues. V shed 11 bases and J 1 base; nucleotides not matched to a gene: 10. Germline CDR1 reads SEHNR; CDR2 reads FQNEAQ (reference sequence). The CDR3 bases are TGTGCCTCCTCGGGGGGGCGGAAATCCTACGAGCAGTACTTC. Amino acids: CASSGGRKSYEQYF.

The rearrangement links TRBV7-2 to TRBJ1-1; TRBD1 aligns across 8 bases. Germline loops: CDR1 SGHTA, CDR2 FQGNSA. The CDR3 runs 16 residues. J lost 5 bases, V lost 5 bases, and 13 bases had no gene match. In DNA form, the CDR3 reads TGTGCCAGCAGCCCCAACCGCGGACAGGGACGAACTGAAGCTTTCTTT. The encoded protein is CASSPNRGQGRTEAFF.

This clonotype was observed a few times. This chain connects TRBV7-2 to TRBJ2-5; D is unclear. Germline V CDR1 and CDR2: SGHTA, FQGNSA. CDR3 length: 11 amino acids. Trimming removed 1 base from V and 8 bases from J, with 5 bases in between. The CDR3 region has the DNA TGTGCCAGCAGCTTAGGACCCACCCAGTACTTC. Its protein product is CASSLGPTQYF.

This clonotype was seen just once. V usage is TRBV6-5 and J usage is TRBJ2-7, with 7 bases identical to TRBD2. The CDR3 sequence is 15 residues long. Germline CDR1 is MNHEY and CDR2 is SVGAGI. V dropped 6 bases and J dropped 2; count of bases not matched to a gene: 10. The CDR3 nucleotides are TGTGCCAGCAGGGCCTACTGGGGGGGGGCCTACGAGCAGTACTTC. Its protein product is CASRAYWGGAYEQYF.

The V gene is TRBV6-6, the J gene TRBJ2-1; D is tentatively TRBD1 or TRBD2 (5 bases each). The CDR3 is 16 amino acids. Germline V gene lookup returns CDR1 MNHNY and CDR2 SVGAGI (reference sequence). The germline V and J ends were trimmed by 2 bases and 5 bases, with 16 bases remaining between them. This chain's CDR3 is CASSYIGGHINNEQFF. For the CDR3, the DNA is TGTGCCAGCAGTTACATTGGGGGTCATATCAACAATGAGCAGTTCTTC.

This CDR3 is CASSQGGGGRTDTQYF. The CDR3 coding sequence is TGTGCCAGCAGCCAAGGCGGCGGGGGTCGGACAGATACGCAGTATTTT. The chain employs TRBV3-1 and TRBJ2-3, with 7 bases matching TRBD2. Trimming removed 1 base from V and 3 bases from J; junction bases left unmatched: 7. This CDR3 has 16 residues. Germline CDR1 is LGHDT and CDR2 is YNNKEL (reference sequence).

This clonotype was found many times. The V and J genes are TRBV10-3 and TRBJ1-1, with 10 bases lining up with TRBD1. The CDR3 is made up of 16 amino acids. Germline CDR1 and CDR2: ENHRY and SYGVKD. Germline trimming cut 6 bases from V and 0 bases from J; bases unmatched to any gene: 7. The CDR3 nucleotides are TGTGCCATCAGATTGGGGACAGGGGCGATGAACACTGAAGCTTTCTTT. Translation: CAIRLGTGAMNTEAFF.

On this clonotype: An end of the junction differs from the germline gene, which may be a read error. This chain links TRBV5-1 with TRBJ2-7; perhaps TRBD1 as D (5 bases). Germline CDR1 is SGHRS and CDR2 is YFSETQ. This CDR3 is 12 amino acids long. The CDR3 DNA follows: TGCGCCAGCAGCTTGTCTGGTGGCAGGGTGGACTTC. Residues: CASSLSGGRVDF.

This clonotype was seen at least ten times. The chain's CDR3 is CASSYPLAGGYNEQFF. DNA of the CDR3: TGTGCCAGCAGTTACCCCCTAGCGGGAGGATACAATGAGCAGTTCTTC. The J gene is TRBJ2-1, the V gene TRBV6-5, with 11 bases lining up with TRBD2. The germline V gene encodes CDR1 MNHEY and CDR2 SVGAGI. After removal of 2 bases from V and 4 bases from J, the junction contained 4 bases not matched to a gene. This CDR3 has 16 amino acids.

The J gene is TRBJ1-6, the V gene TRBV13; D unresolved. The CDR3 totals 12 residues. V was clipped by 4 bases and J by 11 bases, with 9 bases between them. Germline CDR1 is PRHDT and CDR2 is FYEKMQ (reference sequence). The CDR3 protein is CASSSRGPPLHF. DNA of the CDR3: TGTGCCAGCAGCTCCAGAGGGCCACCCCTCCACTTT.

This clonotype turned up a few times. This rearrangement joins TRBV7-9 to TRBJ1-2; D remains ambiguous. The V and J ends lost 0 bases and 4 bases respectively, with 6 bases between them. This CDR3 comprises 13 residues. Per germline, CDR1 SEHNR and CDR2 FQNEAQ (reference sequence). The DNA of the CDR3 is TGTGCCAGCAGCTTAGCAGGAATCTATGGCTACACCTTC. This gives the protein CASSLAGIYGYTF.

The chain uses TRBV9 and TRBJ2-5, with D unclear. The CDR3 runs 12 residues. From germline, CDR1 is SGDLS and CDR2 YYNGEE. V lost 0 bases and J lost 5, with 5 bases in between. CDR3 in DNA: TGTGCCAGCAGCGTAGATTCCGAGACCCAGTACTTC. Translation gives CASSVDSETQYF.

The chain recombines TRBV6-2 or TRBV6-3 with TRBJ2-1; 10 bases match TRBD2. V was pared by 6 bases and J by 7 bases, with 12 bases of the junction left unmatched. Germline CDR1 is MNHEY and CDR2 is SVGEGT. The CDR3 runs 16 residues. As DNA, the CDR3 is TGTGCCAGCAGCCGCCGGACTAGCGGAGTTCTTAATGAGCAGTTCTTC. Protein: CASSRRTSGVLNEQFF.

In its sample, this clonotype was seen a few times. The V and J genes are TRBV20-1 and TRBJ2-3, with TRBD2 identical over 9 bases. From germline, CDR1 is DFQATT and CDR2 SNEGSKA (reference sequence). The ends lost 6 bases at V and 1 base at J; junction bases unmatched: 8. This CDR3 comprises 15 residues. The CDR3 protein is CSAAREGTRTDTQYF. The CDR3 coding sequence is TGCAGTGCCGCGCGGGAGGGGACTCGCACAGATACGCAGTATTTT.

CDR3 sequence (DNA): TGTGCCAGCAGCCGGACAGTCCACTACGGCCACGAGCAGTACTTC. Translating gives CASSRTVHYGHEQYF. The chain uses TRBV11-2 and TRBJ2-7, with D possibly being TRBD1 (6 bases). Germline V lookup: CDR1 SGHAT, CDR2 FQNNGV. This CDR3 is 15 amino acids long. The V end lost 5 bases, the J end lost 5 bases, and 19 bases lay between the germline ends.

This clonotype occurred a few times. The chain has TRBV7-2 and TRBJ2-5; 8 nucleotides agree with TRBD2. V shed 1 base, J shed 2 bases, and the junction held 3 bases outside the gene matches. Germline lookup yields CDR1 SGHTA and CDR2 FQGNSA. The CDR3 is made up of 15 amino acids. In DNA form, the CDR3 reads TGTGCCAGCAGCTTAGGGACTAGCAGTCAAGAGACCCAGTACTTC. It is translated as CASSLGTSSQETQYF.